This section outlines one T cell receptor beta chain sequence together with its context. Its target is not known. PCR was performed using 60 Vbeta and 13 Jbeta primers. Per the study methods: A follow-up analysis tallied around 80 million unique TCR beta chains, roughly 11 million shared. Assay used: immunoSEQ multiplex PCR; TCRdb lists only in-frame clones, some missing. D and trimming were read from the DNA, whereas the V and J calls and clone size are those reported in that table. The table lists fewer than 200,000 clones, about 80% of them singletons, with approximately 4.5% in the top ten. The sample is drawn from a study of cytomegalovirus exposure and HLA in healthy donors. Study-wide results and limits: A reported reduction in N-insertions relative to the 666-donor mean was seen in an Asian-associated ancestry cluster in a later analysis. Among immune exposure information, only CMV serostatus was available.

CDR3 length: 13 residues. Deletions cut 2 bases from V and 9 bases from J, with 13 bases between. The germline V gene encodes CDR1 MNHEY and CDR2 SMNVEV (reference sequence). Donors were ostensibly healthy at sampling, although undocumented immune exposures were probable. The source material was PBMCs. The gene calls are TRBV27 and TRBJ2-5; possible D gene TRBD2, 6 bases. The sequence was collected from a young man in good health and CMV-seronegative. CDR3 bases: TGTGCCAGCAGTTTAACTAGCCAAAGGGCCCAGTACTTC. Translated: CASSLTSQRAQYF.